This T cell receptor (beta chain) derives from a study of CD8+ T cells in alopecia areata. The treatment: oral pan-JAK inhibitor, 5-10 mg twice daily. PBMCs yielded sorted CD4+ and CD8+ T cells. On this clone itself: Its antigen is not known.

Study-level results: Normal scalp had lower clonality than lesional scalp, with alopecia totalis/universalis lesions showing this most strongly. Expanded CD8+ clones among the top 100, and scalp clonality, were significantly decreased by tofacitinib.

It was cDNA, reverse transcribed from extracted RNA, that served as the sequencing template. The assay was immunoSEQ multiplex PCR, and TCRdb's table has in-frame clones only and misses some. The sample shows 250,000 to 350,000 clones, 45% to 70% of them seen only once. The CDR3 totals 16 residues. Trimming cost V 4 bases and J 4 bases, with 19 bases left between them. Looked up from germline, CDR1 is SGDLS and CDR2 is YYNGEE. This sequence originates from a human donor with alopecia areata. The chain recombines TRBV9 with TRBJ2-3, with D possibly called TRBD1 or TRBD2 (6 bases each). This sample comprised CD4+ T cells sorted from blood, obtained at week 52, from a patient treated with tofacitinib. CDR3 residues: CASSPRQGRIADTQYF. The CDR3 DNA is TGTGCCAGCAGCCCTCGTCAGGGGAGGATCGCAGATACGCAGTATTTT.